The TCR beta chain described here comes from a study of T cells in localized non-small cell lung cancer. Study-level findings and limits: In adjacent lung, a median about 50 of the top 100 tumor clones were found. Uninvolved adjacent lung had the highest recorded T cell clonality, with tumor below it.

Clones were sequenced by immunoSEQ multiplex PCR, and TCRdb holds only the in-frame ones, with some missing. The data show tens of thousands of clones, about 90% seen once. As concerns this clone: The antigen remains undetermined.

The sequence was obtained from a female donor over 55 with stage I lung adenocarcinoma. The sequences come from peripheral blood, collected before any cancer treatment.

CDR3 protein: CASSGLGVGYNEQFF. Written as DNA, the CDR3 is TGTGCCAGCAGTGGACTGGGGGTAGGATACAATGAGCAGTTCTTC. V usage is TRBV6-5 and J usage is TRBJ2-1, with D tentatively TRBD1 or TRBD2 (5 bases each). Germline values: CDR1 MNHEY, CDR2 SVGAGI. The CDR3 has 15 amino acids. The V end lost 5 bases, the J end lost 4 bases, and 15 bases lay between the germline ends.